The clone carrying this T cell receptor (beta chain) was picked up a small number of times. The ends were cut back, 3 bases at V and 1 base at J, with 10 bases in the middle. The CDR3 loop spans 14 amino acids. Germline-derived CDR1 and CDR2 are SGDLS and YYNGEE. This record belongs to a study of blood T cell repertoires in COVID-19. Study information: Specimens from acute and convalescent COVID-19 originated in the United States, Italy and Spain.

In the source study's methods: Scientists estimated how many nucleated cells there were by amplifying reference gene primers. Method: immunoSEQ multiplex PCR; TCRdb's copy keeps in-frame clones and lacks some. That table furnishes V, J and clone size, whereas the DNA furnished D and trimming. The repertoire holds 95,000 to 150,000 clones, with 70% to 90% as singletons. The sample taken for sequencing was peripheral blood. The source of this sequence is a middle-aged man with acute or convalescent COVID-19. The chain couples TRBV9 to TRBJ1-2, with D possibly matching TRBD1 (6 bases). CDR3 amino acids: CASSGNRVNYGYTF. CDR3 nucleotides: TGTGCCAGCAGCGGAAACAGGGTTAACTATGGCTACACCTTC.